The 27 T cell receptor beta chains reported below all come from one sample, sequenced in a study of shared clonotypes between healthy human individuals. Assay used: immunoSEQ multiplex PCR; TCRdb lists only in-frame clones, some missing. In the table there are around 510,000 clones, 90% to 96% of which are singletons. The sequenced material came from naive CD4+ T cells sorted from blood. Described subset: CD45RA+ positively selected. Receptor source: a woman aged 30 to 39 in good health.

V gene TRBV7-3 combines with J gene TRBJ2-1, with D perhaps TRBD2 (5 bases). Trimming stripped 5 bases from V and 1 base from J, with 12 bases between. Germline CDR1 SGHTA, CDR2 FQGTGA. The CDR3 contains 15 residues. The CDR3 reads CASSLEGASYNEQFF. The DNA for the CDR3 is TGTGCCAGCAGCCTAGAGGGAGCTTCCTACAATGAGCAGTTCTTC.

The CDR3 DNA sequence: TGTGCCAGCAGTGATTTAGGGCGGGACTCAGATACGCAGTATTTT. This translates into CASSDLGRDSDTQYF. The rearrangement links TRBV25-1 to TRBJ2-3, with a possible D match to TRBD2 (6 bases). CDR3 length: 15 amino acids. Germline CDR1 is MGHDK and CDR2 is SYGVNS. The V end was cut by 3 bases, the J end by 4 bases, with 14 bases between.

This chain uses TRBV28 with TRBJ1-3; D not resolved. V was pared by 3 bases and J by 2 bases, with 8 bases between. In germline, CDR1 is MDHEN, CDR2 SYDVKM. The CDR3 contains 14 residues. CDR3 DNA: TGTGCCAGCAGTTTCCGGGGAGCTGGAAACACCATATATTTT. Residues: CASSFRGAGNTIYF.

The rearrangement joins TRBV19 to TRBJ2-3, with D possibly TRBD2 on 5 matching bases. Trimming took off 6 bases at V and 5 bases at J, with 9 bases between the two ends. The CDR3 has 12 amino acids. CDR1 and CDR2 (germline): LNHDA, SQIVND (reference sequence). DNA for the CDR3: TGTGCCAGTAGCGGGAAGGTAGATACGCAGTATTTT. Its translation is CASSGKVDTQYF.

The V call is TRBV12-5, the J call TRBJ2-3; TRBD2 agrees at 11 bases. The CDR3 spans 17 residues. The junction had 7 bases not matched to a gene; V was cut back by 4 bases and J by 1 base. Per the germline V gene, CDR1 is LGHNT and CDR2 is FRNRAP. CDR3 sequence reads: CASGSPLAGVGTDTQYF. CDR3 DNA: TGTGCTAGTGGTTCCCCACTAGCGGGAGTTGGCACAGATACGCAGTATTTT. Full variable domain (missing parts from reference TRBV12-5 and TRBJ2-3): DARVTQTPRHKVTEMGQEVTMRCQPILGHNTVFWYRQTMMQGLELLAYFRNRAPLDDSGMPKDRFSAEMPDATLATLKIQPSEPRDSAVYFCASGSPLAGVGTDTQYFGPGTRLTVL.

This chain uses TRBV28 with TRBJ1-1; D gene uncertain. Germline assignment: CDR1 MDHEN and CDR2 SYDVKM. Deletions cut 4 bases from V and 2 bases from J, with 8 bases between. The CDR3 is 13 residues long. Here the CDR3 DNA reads TGTGCCAGCAGTTCCGACCCAAACACTGAAGCTTTCTTT. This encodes CASSSDPNTEAFF. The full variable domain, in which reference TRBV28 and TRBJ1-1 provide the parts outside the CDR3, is DVKVTQSSRYLVKRTGEKVFLECVQDMDHENMFWYRQDPGLGLRLIYFSYDVKMKEKGDIPEGYSVSREKKERFSLILESASTNQTSMYLCASSSDPNTEAFFGQGTRLTVV.

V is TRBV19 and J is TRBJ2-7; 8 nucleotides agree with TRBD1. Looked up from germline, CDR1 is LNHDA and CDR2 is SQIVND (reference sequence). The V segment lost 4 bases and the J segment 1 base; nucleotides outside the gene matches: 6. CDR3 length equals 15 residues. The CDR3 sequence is CASSTTRTGSYEQYF. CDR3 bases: TGTGCCAGTAGTACCACTCGGACAGGGTCCTACGAGCAGTACTTC.

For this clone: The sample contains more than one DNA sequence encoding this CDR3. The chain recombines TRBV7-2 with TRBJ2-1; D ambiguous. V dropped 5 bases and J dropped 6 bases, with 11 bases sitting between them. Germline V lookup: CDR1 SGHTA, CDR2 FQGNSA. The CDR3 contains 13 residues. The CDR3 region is CASSLGLPNEQFF. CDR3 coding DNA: TGTGCCAGCAGCCTCGGTCTCCCCAATGAGCAGTTCTTC.

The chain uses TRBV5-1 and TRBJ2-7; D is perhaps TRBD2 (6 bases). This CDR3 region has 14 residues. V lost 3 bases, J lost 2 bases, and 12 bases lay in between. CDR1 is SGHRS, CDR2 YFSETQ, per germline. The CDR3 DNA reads TGCGCCAGCAGCTGGGGCGGGACGACCTACGAGCAGTACTTC. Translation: CASSWGGTTYEQYF.

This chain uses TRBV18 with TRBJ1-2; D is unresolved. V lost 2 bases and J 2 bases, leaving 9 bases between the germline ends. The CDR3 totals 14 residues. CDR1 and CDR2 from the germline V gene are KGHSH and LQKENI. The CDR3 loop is CASSPRAANYGYTF. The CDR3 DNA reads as TGTGCCAGCTCACCAAGAGCAGCGAACTATGGCTACACCTTC.

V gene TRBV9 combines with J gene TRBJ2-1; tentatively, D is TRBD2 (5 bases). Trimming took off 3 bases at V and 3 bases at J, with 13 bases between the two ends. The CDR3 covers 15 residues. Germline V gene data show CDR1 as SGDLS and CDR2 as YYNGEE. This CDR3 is CASSADVAYYNEQFF. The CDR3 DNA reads TGTGCCAGCAGCGCAGATGTAGCGTACTACAATGAGCAGTTCTTC.

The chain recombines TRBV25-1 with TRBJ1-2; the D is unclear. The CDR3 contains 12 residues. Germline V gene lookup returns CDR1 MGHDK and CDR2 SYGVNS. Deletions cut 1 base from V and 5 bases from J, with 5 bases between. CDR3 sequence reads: CASSESDYGYTF. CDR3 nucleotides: TGTGCCAGCAGTGAATCCGATTATGGCTACACCTTC.

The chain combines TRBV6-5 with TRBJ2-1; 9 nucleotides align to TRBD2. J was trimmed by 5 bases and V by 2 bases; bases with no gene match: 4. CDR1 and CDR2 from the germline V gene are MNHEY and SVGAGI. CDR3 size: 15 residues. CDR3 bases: TGTGCCAGCAGTTACGCGGGAGGGCGCAACAATGAGCAGTTCTTC. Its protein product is CASSYAGGRNNEQFF.

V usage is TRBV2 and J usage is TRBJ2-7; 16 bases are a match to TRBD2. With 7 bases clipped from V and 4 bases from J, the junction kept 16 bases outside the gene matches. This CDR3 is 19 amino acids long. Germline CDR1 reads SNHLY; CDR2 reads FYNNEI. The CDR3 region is CASTRAGTSGRAVVYEQYF. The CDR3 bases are TGTGCCAGCACTCGGGCCGGGACTAGCGGGAGGGCCGTAGTGTACGAGCAGTACTTC.

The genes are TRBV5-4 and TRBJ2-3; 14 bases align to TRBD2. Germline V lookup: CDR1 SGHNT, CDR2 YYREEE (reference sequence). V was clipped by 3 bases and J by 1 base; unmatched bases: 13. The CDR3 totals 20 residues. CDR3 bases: TGTGCCAGCAGCTCCCTGGGGGGACTAGCGGGAGAACGGGGCACAGATACGCAGTATTTT. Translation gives CASSSLGGLAGERGTDTQYF. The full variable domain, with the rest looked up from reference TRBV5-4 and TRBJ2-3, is ETGVTQSPTHLIKTRGQQVTLRCSSQSGHNTVSWYQQALGQGPQFIFQYYREEENGRGNFPPRFSGLQFPNYSSELNVNALELDDSALYLCASSSLGGLAGERGTDTQYFGPGTRLTVL.

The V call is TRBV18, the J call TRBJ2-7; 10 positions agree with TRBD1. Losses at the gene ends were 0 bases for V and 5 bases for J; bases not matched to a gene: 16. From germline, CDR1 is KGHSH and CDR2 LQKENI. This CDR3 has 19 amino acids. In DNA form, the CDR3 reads TGTGCCAGCTCACCACCGGTGCGGGACAGGGGTTCGTTTGGCAACGAGCAGTACTTC. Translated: CASSPPVRDRGSFGNEQYF.

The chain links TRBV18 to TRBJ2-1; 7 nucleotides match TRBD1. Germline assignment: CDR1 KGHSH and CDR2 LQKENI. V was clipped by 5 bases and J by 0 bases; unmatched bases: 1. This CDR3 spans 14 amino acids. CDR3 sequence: CASSRDSSYNEQFF. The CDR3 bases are TGTGCCAGCTCAAGGGACAGCTCCTACAATGAGCAGTTCTTC.

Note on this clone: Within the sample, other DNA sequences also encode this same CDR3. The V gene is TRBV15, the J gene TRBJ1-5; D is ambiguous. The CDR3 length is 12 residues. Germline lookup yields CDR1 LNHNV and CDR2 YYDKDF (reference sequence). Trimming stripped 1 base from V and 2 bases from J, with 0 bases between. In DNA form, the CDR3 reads TGTGCCACCAGCAGAGGCAATCAGCCCCAGCATTTT. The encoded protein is CATSRGNQPQHF.

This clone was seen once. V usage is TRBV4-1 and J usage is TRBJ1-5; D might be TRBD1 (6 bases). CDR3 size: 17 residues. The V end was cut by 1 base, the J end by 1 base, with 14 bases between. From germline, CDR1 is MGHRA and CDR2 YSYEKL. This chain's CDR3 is CASSQGRGGASNQPQHF. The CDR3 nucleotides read TGCGCCAGCAGCCAAGGTCGGGGGGGGGCGAGCAATCAGCCCCAGCATTTT.

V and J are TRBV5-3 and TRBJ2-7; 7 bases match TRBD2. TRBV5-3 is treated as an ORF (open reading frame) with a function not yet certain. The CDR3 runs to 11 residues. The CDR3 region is CARLAGMEQYF. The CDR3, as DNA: TGTGCTAGACTAGCCGGGATGGAGCAGTACTTC.

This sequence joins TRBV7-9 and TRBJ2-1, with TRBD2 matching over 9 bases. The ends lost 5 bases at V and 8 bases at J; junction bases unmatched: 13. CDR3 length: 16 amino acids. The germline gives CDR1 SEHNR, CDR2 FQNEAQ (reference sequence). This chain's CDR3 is CASSPPRGSGSDEQFF. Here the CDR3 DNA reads TGTGCCAGCAGCCCCCCCCGGGGTAGCGGGAGTGATGAGCAGTTCTTC.

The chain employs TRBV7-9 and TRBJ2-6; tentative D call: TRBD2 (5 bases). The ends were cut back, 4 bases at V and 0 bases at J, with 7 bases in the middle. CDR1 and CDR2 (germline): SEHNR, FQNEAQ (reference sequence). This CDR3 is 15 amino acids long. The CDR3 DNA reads TGTGCCAGCAGCTGGAGGTTCTCTGGGGCCAACGTCCTGACTTTC. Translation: CASSWRFSGANVLTF.

CDR3 DNA sequence: TGTGCCAGCAGAACCGGACAGCGGTCCTTCTACGAGCAGTACTTC. Translated: CASRTGQRSFYEQYF. The J gene is TRBJ2-7, the V gene TRBV28; maybe TRBD1 (6 bases). The CDR3 loop spans 15 amino acids. Trimming left V 6 bases short and J 3 bases short, with 18 bases between. Germline loops: CDR1 MDHEN, CDR2 SYDVKM.

The CDR3 protein is CASSVSGLAALSSYNEQFF. The CDR3 DNA reads as TGTGCCAGCAGCGTATCGGGACTAGCGGCTCTGAGCTCCTACAATGAGCAGTTCTTC. J is TRBJ2-1 and V is TRBV9; 11 positions match TRBD2. The CDR3 totals 19 residues. V shed 1 base, J shed 0 bases, and the junction held 9 bases outside the gene matches. The V gene's germline CDR1 is SGDLS and CDR2 YYNGEE.

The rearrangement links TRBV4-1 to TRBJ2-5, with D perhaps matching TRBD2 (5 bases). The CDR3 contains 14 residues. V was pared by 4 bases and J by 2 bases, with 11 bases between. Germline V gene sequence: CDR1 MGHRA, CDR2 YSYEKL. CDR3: CASSPRRDQETQYF. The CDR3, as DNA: TGCGCCAGCAGCCCAAGACGGGATCAAGAGACCCAGTACTTC.

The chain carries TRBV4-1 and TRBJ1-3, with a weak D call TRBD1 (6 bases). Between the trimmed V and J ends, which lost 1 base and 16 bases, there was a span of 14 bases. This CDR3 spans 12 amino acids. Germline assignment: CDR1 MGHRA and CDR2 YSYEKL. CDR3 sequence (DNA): TGCGCCAGCAGCCAAGTGGGGGCCGTTGTGTATTTT. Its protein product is CASSQVGAVVYF.

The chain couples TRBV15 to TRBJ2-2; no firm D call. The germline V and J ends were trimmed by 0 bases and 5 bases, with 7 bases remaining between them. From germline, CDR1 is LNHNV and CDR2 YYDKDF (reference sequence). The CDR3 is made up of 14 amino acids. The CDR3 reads CATSRDRGTGELFF. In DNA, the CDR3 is TGTGCCACCAGCAGAGATCGAGGAACCGGGGAGCTGTTTTTT.